This entry lists 23 T cell receptor beta chains sequenced from one sample in a study of blood T cell repertoires in COVID-19. Measured with immunoSEQ multiplex PCR; TCRdb has only the in-frame clones, and not every one. The sample shows under 250,000 clones, about 86% of them seen only once. Sequencing was done on a sample of peripheral blood. These TCRs come from a man between 45 and 60 years old with active or convalescent COVID-19.

This sequence joins TRBV30 and TRBJ2-7, with D possibly TRBD2 on 5 matching bases. The germline V gene has CDR1 GTSNPN and CDR2 SVGIG (reference sequence). The germline V and J ends were trimmed by 2 bases and 4 bases, with 9 bases remaining between them. This CDR3 region has 12 residues. Here the CDR3 reads CAWSKSGYEQYF. Here the CDR3 DNA reads TGTGCCTGGAGTAAGAGCGGATACGAGCAGTACTTC.

The rearrangement uses TRBV2 and TRBJ2-4; D is possibly TRBD1 (7 bases). Per the germline V gene, CDR1 is SNHLY and CDR2 is FYNNEI. The CDR3 has 13 amino acids. The CDR3 DNA sequence: TGTGCTGGCGGAGGGGGCCCCAAAAACATTCAGTACTTC. This sequence encodes CAGGGGPKNIQYF.

This clone was observed a handful of times. The same CDR3 arises from other DNA sequences in this sample as well. The rearrangement links TRBV5-6 to TRBJ2-2; the D gene is possibly TRBD1 (5 bases). V dropped 0 bases and J dropped 3 bases, with 9 bases sitting between them. Germline assignment: CDR1 SGHDT and CDR2 YYEEEE. The CDR3 extends over 15 amino acids. CDR3 loop: CASSLVQGDTGELFF. In nucleotides, the CDR3 is TGTGCCAGCAGCTTGGTGCAGGGCGACACCGGGGAGCTGTTTTTT. Based on the CDR3 plus reference TRBV5-6 and TRBJ2-2, the full variable domain is DAGVTQSPTHLIKTRGQQVTLRCSPKSGHDTVSWYQQALGQGPQFIFQYYEEEERQRGNFPDRFSGHQFPNYSSELNVNALLLGDSALYLCASSLVQGDTGELFFGEGSRLTVL.

As DNA, the CDR3 is TGTGCCAGTAATGGCGGGGCTAACTATGGCTACACCTTC. Protein: CASNGGANYGYTF. V gene TRBV19 combines with J gene TRBJ1-2, with D uncertain. The CDR3 runs to 13 residues. V was trimmed by 7 bases and J by 0 bases, leaving 9 bases between them. The germline CDR1 and CDR2 sequences are LNHDA and SQIVND (reference sequence).

This sequence joins TRBV5-4 and TRBJ1-1; D unresolved. The CDR3 totals 14 residues. V lost 3 bases, J lost 2 bases, and 11 bases lay in between. Germline V CDR1 and CDR2: SGHNT, YYREEE (reference sequence). The chain's CDR3 is CASSWSEANTEAFF. The CDR3 DNA sequence: TGTGCCAGCAGCTGGTCCGAGGCAAACACTGAAGCTTTCTTT.

This chain links TRBV19 with TRBJ1-2; D is ambiguous. V dropped 7 bases and J dropped 6 bases, with 9 bases sitting between them. There are 11 residues in the CDR3. Germline CDR1 and CDR2: LNHDA and SQIVND (reference sequence). This CDR3 reads CASTWLDGYTF. CDR3 sequence (DNA): TGTGCCAGTACCTGGCTGGATGGCTACACCTTC.

The chain combines TRBV2 with TRBJ1-2; 9 nucleotides line up with TRBD1. Germline V gene lookup returns CDR1 SNHLY and CDR2 FYNNEI. V lost 6 bases, J lost 6 bases, and 11 bases stayed unmatched. The CDR3 covers 15 residues. The CDR3 here is CASSHKQGAVDGYTF. The CDR3 DNA sequence: TGTGCCAGCAGCCATAAACAGGGGGCGGTTGATGGCTACACCTTC.

The chain recombines TRBV7-9 with TRBJ1-4, with D tentatively TRBD1 (6 bases). In germline, CDR1 is SEHNR, CDR2 FQNEAQ (reference sequence). V gave up 0 bases and J gave up 8 bases, with 10 bases separating them. This CDR3 region has 14 residues. CDR3 in DNA: TGTGCCAGCAGCTTAGCACAGGGCTGGGAAAAACTGTTTTTT. Translated, it gives CASSLAQGWEKLFF. Looking up the rest from reference TRBV7-9 and TRBJ1-4 gives the full variable domain: DTGVSQNPRHKITKRGQNVTFRCDPISEHNRLYWYRQTLGQGPEFLTYFQNEAQLEKSRLLSDRFSAERPKGSFSTLEIQRTEQGDSAMYLCASSLAQGWEKLFFGSGTQLSVL.

V and J are TRBV9 and TRBJ2-1, with D perhaps matching TRBD2 (6 bases). The CDR3 contains 16 residues. V was trimmed by 0 bases and J by 2 bases, leaving 12 bases between them. From germline, CDR1 is SGDLS and CDR2 YYNGEE. In DNA form, the CDR3 reads TGTGCCAGCAGCGTAGTTGGGGGGTCCCCCTACAATGAGCAGTTCTTC. Translating it yields CASSVVGGSPYNEQFF.

The chain recombines TRBV11-2 with TRBJ2-7; tentatively, D is TRBD2 (5 bases). V was clipped by 4 bases and J by 9 bases, with 19 bases between them. The CDR3 extends over 14 amino acids. Per germline, CDR1 SGHAT and CDR2 FQNNGV. CDR3 bases: TGTGCCAGCAGCTACCCAGCGGAGACTACGGGGCAGTACTTC. Translated: CASSYPAETTGQYF.

This chain connects TRBV12-5 to TRBJ2-7; D may be TRBD2 (6 bases). Germline CDR1 reads LGHNT; CDR2 reads FRNRAP. Trimming took 7 bases from V and 5 from J, leaving 24 bases between them. The CDR3 covers 16 residues. CDR3 sequence (DNA): TGTGCTAGTGCCACCGGGAAATTAGGTTGGGGGGACGAGCAGTACTTC. Translating gives CASATGKLGWGDEQYF. The full variable domain, rest sourced from reference TRBV12-5 and TRBJ2-7, is DARVTQTPRHKVTEMGQEVTMRCQPILGHNTVFWYRQTMMQGLELLAYFRNRAPLDDSGMPKDRFSAEMPDATLATLKIQPSEPRDSAVYFCASATGKLGWGDEQYFGPGTRLTVT.

This chain connects TRBV24-1 to TRBJ2-4; 7 nucleotides match TRBD2. The CDR3 has 13 residues. V was pared by 11 bases and J by 3 bases, with 6 bases of the junction left unmatched. Germline CDR1 and CDR2: KGHDR and SFDVKD. The CDR3 protein is CANNSGVKNIQYF. As DNA, the CDR3 is TGTGCCAACAACAGCGGGGTCAAAAACATTCAGTACTTC.

The rearrangement links TRBV3-1 (or the pseudogene TRBV3-2) to TRBJ1-1; weak D call: TRBD1 (6 bases). Germline V gene lookup returns CDR1 LGHDT and CDR2 YNNKEL (reference sequence). Trimming cost V 6 bases and J 4 bases, with 9 bases left between them. The CDR3 spans 12 residues. The CDR3 loop is CASSHRATEAFF. DNA of the CDR3: TGTGCCAGCAGTCACAGGGCCACTGAAGCTTTCTTT.

CDR3 sequence reads: CSVYTRTGDTGELFF. The CDR3 DNA reads as TGCAGCGTTTATACTCGGACAGGGGACACCGGGGAGCTGTTTTTT. The chain couples TRBV29-1 to TRBJ2-2; 9 nucleotides match TRBD1. V shed 5 bases and J 3 bases; nucleotides not matched to a gene: 7. This CDR3 spans 15 amino acids. Germline V gene sequence: CDR1 SQVTM, CDR2 ANQGSEA.

V usage is TRBV9 and J usage is TRBJ1-5; possibly TRBD1 for D (6 bases). This CDR3 has 14 amino acids. The V and J ends lost 3 bases and 6 bases respectively, with 13 bases between them. Per the germline V gene, CDR1 is SGDLS and CDR2 is YYNGEE. CDR3 amino acids: CASSDTGTLQPQHF. The CDR3 DNA reads TGTGCCAGCAGCGACACAGGGACGCTTCAGCCCCAGCATTTT.

The chain carries TRBV7-9 and TRBJ1-4; D is possibly TRBD1 (5 bases). Looked up from germline, CDR1 is SEHNR and CDR2 is FQNEAQ (reference sequence). V was shortened by 1 base and J by 0 bases, with 9 bases between the two germline ends. The CDR3 extends over 16 amino acids. The CDR3 nucleotides are TGTGCCAGCAGCTTAGGCCACAGGTCAACTAATGAAAAACTGTTTTTT. It translates to CASSLGHRSTNEKLFF.

The chain uses TRBV18 and TRBJ2-5; D gene uncertain. CDR1 is KGHSH, CDR2 LQKENI, per germline. Trimming took off 3 bases at V and 5 bases at J, with 7 bases between the two ends. This CDR3 region has 12 residues. Written as DNA, the CDR3 is TGTGCCAGCTCACCCAGCGACGAGACCCAGTACTTC. This gives the protein CASSPSDETQYF. The variable domain in full, with the rest retrieved from reference TRBV18 and TRBJ2-5, is NAGVMQNPRHLVRRRGQEARLRCSPMKGHSHVYWYRQLPEEGLKFMVYLQKENIIDESGMPKERFSAEFPKEGPSILRIQQVVRGDSAAYFCASSPSDETQYFGPGTRLLVL.

The rearrangement joins TRBV23-1 to TRBJ1-5, with a weak D call TRBD1 (6 bases). TRBV23-1 counts as an open reading frame of uncertain function. V lost 2 bases and J lost 2, with 16 bases in between. The length of the CDR3 is 17 residues. Here the CDR3 DNA reads TGCGCCAGCAGTCAAATCCCCGAACAGGGTGGCAATCAGCCCCAGCATTTT. Residues: CASSQIPEQGGNQPQHF.

The chain has TRBV27 and TRBJ1-5; the D gene is possibly TRBD1 (5 bases). Germline lookup yields CDR1 MNHEY and CDR2 SMNVEV (reference sequence). Trimming removed 2 bases at V and 3 bases at J, with 14 bases between. The CDR3 has 16 amino acids. This chain's CDR3 is CASSLRFGGPNQPQHF. As DNA, the CDR3 is TGTGCCAGCAGTTTAAGGTTCGGGGGACCCAATCAGCCCCAGCATTTT.

This clone was seen more than once but under ten times. The rearrangement joins TRBV2 to TRBJ2-1; 10 bases fit TRBD2. The CDR3 length is 16 residues. Unmatched junction bases numbered 8, after V lost 2 bases and J lost 7 bases. The germline CDR1 and CDR2 sequences are SNHLY and FYNNEI. CDR3 sequence reads: CASSELGTSAPNEQFF. In DNA, the CDR3 is TGTGCCAGCAGTGAATTGGGGACTAGCGCACCAAATGAGCAGTTCTTC.

This clone occurred a few times. The V gene is TRBV2, the J gene TRBJ2-2; possibly TRBD2 for D (6 bases). Trimming removed 7 bases from V and 6 bases from J, with 18 bases in between. The germline CDR1 and CDR2 sequences are SNHLY and FYNNEI. The CDR3 runs 15 residues. The CDR3 coding sequence is TGTGCCAGCACCCCCAGAGGAGGGGACGCCGGGGAGCTGTTTTTT. Its protein is CASTPRGGDAGELFF.

J is TRBJ2-3 and V is TRBV11-2; D not certain. Germline V lookup: CDR1 SGHAT, CDR2 FQNNGV. This CDR3 comprises 13 residues. V shed 1 base and J shed 6 bases, with 8 bases lying between them. CDR3 in DNA: TGTGCCAGCAGCTTAGCCGGAGTGGATACGCAGTATTTT. Translation gives CASSLAGVDTQYF.

The V and J genes are TRBV5-1 and TRBJ2-2; the D is unclear. V gave up 2 bases and J gave up 4 bases, with 3 bases separating them. CDR1 is SGHRS and CDR2 is YFSETQ in the germline V gene. This CDR3 has 12 residues. The CDR3 spells CASSFITGELFF. In nucleotides, the CDR3 is TGCGCCAGCAGCTTCATCACCGGGGAGCTGTTTTTT.